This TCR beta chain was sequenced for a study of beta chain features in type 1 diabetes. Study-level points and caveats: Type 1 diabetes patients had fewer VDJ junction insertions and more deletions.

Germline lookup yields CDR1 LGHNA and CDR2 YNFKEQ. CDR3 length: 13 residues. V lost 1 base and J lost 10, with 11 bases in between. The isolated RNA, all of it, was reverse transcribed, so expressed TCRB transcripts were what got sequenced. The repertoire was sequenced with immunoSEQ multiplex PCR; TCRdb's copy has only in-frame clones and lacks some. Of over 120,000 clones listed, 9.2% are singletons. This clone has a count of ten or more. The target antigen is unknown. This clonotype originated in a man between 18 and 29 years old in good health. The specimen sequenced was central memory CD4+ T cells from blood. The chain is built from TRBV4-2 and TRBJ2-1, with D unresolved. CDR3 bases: TGTGCCAGCAGCCAAGTTGCGGTTGAGGAGCAGTTCTTC. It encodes CASSQVAVEEQFF.